Listed here are 13 T cell receptor beta chains from one sample, sequenced in a study of blood T cells in healthy people across ages. Together with a sample-barcoded 5' primer, a J-beta primer mix was included in a second PCR lasting 7 to 11 cycles. TCRdb analysed the 5' RACE reads with MiXCR anew, one entry per CDR3 protein. The profile shows about 2 million distinct CDR3 sequences, roughly 50% of them singletons. Source material: blood. The source is a middle-aged woman in good health.

Turning to this clonotype: At one boundary the junction diverges from the germline segment, which might be a read error. This chain connects TRBV7-2 to TRBJ2-6; D is unclear. This CDR3 has 17 residues. Germline V gene sequence: CDR1 SGHTA, CDR2 FQGNSA. The chain's CDR3 is CAGSALDRSSGANVLTF. The CDR3 bases are TGTGCCGGCAGCGCACTGGACCGATCCTCTGGGGCCAACGTCCTGACTTTC.

The CDR3: CASRYGLAYEQYF. The CDR3 bases are TGTGCCTCTAGGTACGGATTGGCCTACGAGCAGTACTTC. This sequence joins TRBV27 and TRBJ2-4; no firm D call. The last part of the DNA fits TRBJ2-7 better; the J call may be wrong. Germline values: CDR1 MNHEY, CDR2 SMNVEV (reference sequence). CDR3 length equals 13 residues.

Only a few counts were recorded for this clonotype. The chain links TRBV4-1 to TRBJ1-5; no clear D gene. The CDR3 is made up of 13 amino acids. Trimming took off 0 bases at V and 4 bases at J, with 4 bases between the two ends. CDR1 and CDR2 (germline): MGHRA, YSYEKL. In nucleotides, the CDR3 is TGCGCCAGCAGCCAAGACCAGAATCAGCCCCAGCATTTT. As protein: CASSQDQNQPQHF.

This chain joins TRBV20-1 and TRBJ1-2; TRBD1 is a possible D gene (5 bases). The CDR3 is 15 amino acids. Trimming pared 6 bases from V and 0 bases from J, leaving 17 bases between. Germline assignment: CDR1 DFQATT and CDR2 SNEGSKA (reference sequence). This CDR3 is CSARPPGGANYGYTF. The CDR3 nucleotides are TGCAGTGCCAGGCCGCCAGGAGGGGCTAACTATGGCTACACCTTC.

This chain connects TRBV24-1 to TRBJ2-4, with 7 bases identical to TRBD1. The DNA end is a closer match to TRBJ2-5, so the J assignment may be wrong. The CDR3 sequence is 15 residues long. CDR1 is KGHDR, CDR2 SFDVKD, per germline. Here the CDR3 DNA reads TGTGCCACCAGTGATTCACAGGGGAACCAAGAGACCCAGTACTTC. Translated: CATSDSQGNQETQYF.

J is TRBJ2-3 and V is TRBV5-1; 7 bases agree with TRBD2. The CDR3 has 13 residues. CDR1 and CDR2 (germline): SGHRS, YFSETQ. With 2 bases clipped from V and 6 bases from J, the junction kept 3 bases outside the gene matches. The CDR3 DNA sequence: TGCGCCAGCAGCTTCAGCGGGGTGGATACGCAGTATTTT. Its protein product is CASSFSGVDTQYF.

This chain links TRBV7-2 with TRBJ2-3; D perhaps matches TRBD2 (7 bases). Germline V gene data show CDR1 as SGHTA and CDR2 as FQGNSA. This CDR3 region has 13 residues. CDR3 sequence: CATSGGGEDTQYF. DNA of the CDR3: TGTGCAACGTCTGGGGGGGGCGAGGATACGCAGTATTTT.

V usage is TRBV11-1 and J usage is TRBJ2-7; weak D call: TRBD2 (5 bases). The assigned J gene may be wrong: the sequence end matches TRBJ2-5 better. The CDR3 extends over 16 amino acids. Germline V gene lookup returns CDR1 SGHAT and CDR2 FQDESV (reference sequence). The CDR3 spells CASSLGRSGLGETQYF. As DNA, the CDR3 is TGTGCCAGCAGCTTAGGGAGGTCTGGACTGGGGGAGACCCAGTACTTC.

This chain joins TRBV4-1 and TRBJ2-7, with 7 bases that match TRBD2. Trimming took 3 bases from V and 0 from J; bases not matched to a gene: 5. CDR1 and CDR2 (germline): MGHRA, YSYEKL. This CDR3 has 15 residues. The CDR3 DNA sequence: TGCGCCAGCAGCCATCCCGGGGGGAACTCCTACGAGCAGTACTTC. Translating it yields CASSHPGGNSYEQYF.

The chain uses TRBV20-1 and TRBJ2-1; 10 bases are shared with TRBD2. The CDR3 length is 15 residues. Germline lookup yields CDR1 DFQATT and CDR2 SNEGSKA (reference sequence). V shed 6 bases and J 0 bases; nucleotides not matched to a gene: 5. CDR3 protein: CSARTSGHSYNEQFF. Here the CDR3 DNA reads TGCAGTGCCAGGACTAGCGGACACTCCTACAATGAGCAGTTCTTC.

This clonotype has only a few counts. The chain uses TRBV6-6 and TRBJ2-7; TRBD1 matches at 8 bases. The germline V gene has CDR1 MNHNY and CDR2 SVGAGI (reference sequence). Trimming took 5 bases from V and 2 from J; bases not matched to a gene: 5. The CDR3 runs 14 residues. CDR3 residues: CASSLRDRTYEQYF. DNA of the CDR3: TGTGCCAGCAGTCTCCGGGACAGGACCTACGAGCAGTACTTC.

The chain uses TRBV7-2 and TRBJ2-7, with 8 bases identical to TRBD2. J was trimmed by 3 bases and V by 2 bases; bases with no gene match: 6. CDR1 is SGHTA, CDR2 FQGNSA, per germline. This CDR3 contains 15 residues. This CDR3 reads CASSLMGTSIYEQYF. CDR3 nucleotides: TGTGCCAGCAGCTTAATGGGGACTAGTATCTACGAGCAGTACTTC.

The rearrangement joins TRBV7-2 to TRBJ1-1, with 11 bases lining up with TRBD1. CDR3 length: 18 residues. The germline CDR1 and CDR2 sequences are SGHTA and FQGNSA. J was trimmed by 0 bases and V by 3 bases; bases with no gene match: 9. CDR3: CASSFRASGQGVNTEAFF. In DNA form, the CDR3 reads TGTGCCAGCAGCTTTAGGGCGTCGGGACAGGGGGTGAACACTGAAGCTTTCTTT.